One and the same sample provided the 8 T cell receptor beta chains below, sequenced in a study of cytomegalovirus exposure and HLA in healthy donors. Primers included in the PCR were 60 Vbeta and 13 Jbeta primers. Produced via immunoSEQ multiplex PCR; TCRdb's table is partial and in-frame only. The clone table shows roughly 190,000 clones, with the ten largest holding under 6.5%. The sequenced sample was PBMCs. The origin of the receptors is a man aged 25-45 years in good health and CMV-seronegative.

CDR3 in amino acids: CASSFRDTKNIQYF. In nucleotides, the CDR3 is TGTGCCAGCAGTTTCCGGGACACAAAAAACATTCAGTACTTC. The chain couples TRBV6-5 to TRBJ2-4, with TRBD1 as a possible D gene (6 bases). Germline V CDR1 and CDR2: MNHEY, SVGAGI. Trimming removed 4 bases from V and 4 bases from J, with 11 bases in between. This CDR3 is built from 14 residues.

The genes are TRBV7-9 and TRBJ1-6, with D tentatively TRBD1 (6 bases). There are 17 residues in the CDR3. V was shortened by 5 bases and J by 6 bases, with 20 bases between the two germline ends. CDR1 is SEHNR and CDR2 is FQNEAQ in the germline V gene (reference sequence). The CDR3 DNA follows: TGTGCCAGCAGCCGATGGAGGGGGGGATCAGGTAATTCACCCCTCCACTTT. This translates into CASSRWRGGSGNSPLHF.

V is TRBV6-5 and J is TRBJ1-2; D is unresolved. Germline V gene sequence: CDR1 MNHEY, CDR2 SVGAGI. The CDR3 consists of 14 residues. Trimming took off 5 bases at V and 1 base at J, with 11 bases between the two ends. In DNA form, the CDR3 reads TGTGCCAGCAGTCCCCTCCCGGTTAACTATGGCTACACCTTC. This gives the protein CASSPLPVNYGYTF.

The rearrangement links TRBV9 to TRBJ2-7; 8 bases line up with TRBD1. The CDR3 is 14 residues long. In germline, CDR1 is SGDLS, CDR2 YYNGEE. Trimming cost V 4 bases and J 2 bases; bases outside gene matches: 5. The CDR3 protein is CASSSDRGTYEQYF. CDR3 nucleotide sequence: TGTGCCAGCAGCTCAGACAGGGGAACCTACGAGCAGTACTTC.

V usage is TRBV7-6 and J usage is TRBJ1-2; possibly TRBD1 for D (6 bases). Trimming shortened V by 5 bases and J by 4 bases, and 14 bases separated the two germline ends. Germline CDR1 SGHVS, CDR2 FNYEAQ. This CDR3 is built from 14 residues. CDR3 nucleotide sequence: TGTGCCAGCAGCATCCGGGACACGAGCTATGGCTACACCTTC. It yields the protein CASSIRDTSYGYTF.

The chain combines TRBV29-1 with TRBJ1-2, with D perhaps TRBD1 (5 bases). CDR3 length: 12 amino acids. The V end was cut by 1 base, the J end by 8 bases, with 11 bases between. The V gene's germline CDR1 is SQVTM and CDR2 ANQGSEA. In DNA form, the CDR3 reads TGCAGCGTTGAAGTGACAGACTTGGGCTACACCTTC. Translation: CSVEVTDLGYTF.

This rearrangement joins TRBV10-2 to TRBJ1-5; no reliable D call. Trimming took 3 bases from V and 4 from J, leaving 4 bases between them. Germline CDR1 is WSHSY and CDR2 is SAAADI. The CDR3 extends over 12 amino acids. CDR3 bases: TGCGCCAGCAGTGACGGGAATCAGCCCCAGCATTTT. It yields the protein CASSDGNQPQHF.

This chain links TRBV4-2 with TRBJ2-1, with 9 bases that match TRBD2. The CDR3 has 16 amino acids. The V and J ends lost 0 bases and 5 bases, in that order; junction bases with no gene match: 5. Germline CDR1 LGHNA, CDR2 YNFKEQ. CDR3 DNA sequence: TGTGCCAGCAGCCAAGAAAGTCAGCGGGGGGACAATGAGCAGTTCTTC. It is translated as CASSQESQRGDNEQFF.